This T cell receptor beta chain came from a study of blood T cell repertoires in COVID-19. In the study's own analysis: Amplifying reference gene primers gave estimates of nucleated cell counts. The method was immunoSEQ multiplex PCR; TCRdb's version includes in-frame clones alone and lacks a portion of them. V and J calls and clone size come straight from that table; D and trimming were deduced from the DNA. Found here are about 300,000 clones, 75% to 90% of them singletons; the top ten hold 6.3%. CDR3 size: 14 residues. Germline V CDR1 and CDR2: GTSNPN, SVGIG (reference sequence). Trimming cost V 1 base and J 2 bases; bases outside gene matches: 4. Enrollment of patients from Seattle took place during active infection, with longitudinal follow-up.

Sequencing was carried out using peripheral blood. The chain links TRBV30 to TRBJ1-2; 7 nucleotides align to TRBD1. This TCR was sampled from a woman in her 50s with COVID-19, enrolled during active disease. The CDR3, as DNA: TGTGCCTGGAGTGGAGGGGGCGTCAACTATGGCTACACCTTC. Translation gives CAWSGGGVNYGYTF.